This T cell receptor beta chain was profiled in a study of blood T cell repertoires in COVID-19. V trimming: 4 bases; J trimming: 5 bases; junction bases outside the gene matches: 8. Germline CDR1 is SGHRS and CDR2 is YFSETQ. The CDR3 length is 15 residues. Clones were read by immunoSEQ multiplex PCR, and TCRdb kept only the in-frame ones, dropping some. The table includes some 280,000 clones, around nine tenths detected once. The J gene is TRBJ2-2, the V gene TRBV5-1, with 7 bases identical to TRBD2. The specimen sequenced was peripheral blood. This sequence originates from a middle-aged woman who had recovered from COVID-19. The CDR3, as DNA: TGCGCCAGCAGCGCCGTTGCGGGAGAGACCGGGGAGCTGTTTTTT. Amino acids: CASSAVAGETGELFF.